This is a list of T cell receptor beta chains from one sample in a study of T cells in Graves' hyperthyroidism and ophthalmopathy. TCRdb redid the calling of the multiplex PCR reads with MiXCR, one entry per CDR3 protein. The sample gives around 190,000 distinct CDR3 sequences, roughly a sixth of which show up once; 53% is in the top ten. Source material: blood. These receptors came from a woman between 50 and 59 years old with Graves' hyperthyroidism. CDR3s include the opening cysteine and the closing phenylalanine or tryptophan. D genes are given only for firm matches. Size is omitted from some rows. Given values are once, few, many or a class for expanded clones.

>few|.|TRBV27|TRBJ2-1
CASSLGGSGHNEQFF
TGTGCCAGCAGTTTAGGGGGGTCGGGACACAATGAGCAGTTCTTC
>many|TRBD2|TRBV7-3|TRBJ2-1
CASSSTGTSSYNEQFF
TGTGCCAGCAGCTCCACCGGGACTAGCTCCTACAATGAGCAGTTCTTC
>many|.|TRBV2|TRBJ2-7
CASSEEGWTEGSRAYEQYF
TGTGCCAGCAGTGAAGAGGGGTGGACAGAAGGATCTCGGGCCTACGAGCAGTACTTC
>many|TRBD1|TRBV5-1|TRBJ1-1
CASSMRTGFTTEAFF
TGCGCCAGCAGCATGAGGACAGGGTTTACCACTGAAGCTTTCTTT
>.|.|TRBV9|TRBJ1-1
CASSVGGSLEAFF
TGTGCCAGCAGCGTAGGTGGCAGCCTTGAAGCTTTCTTT
>.|TRBD1|TRBV6-1|TRBJ1-5
CALVTRKEHRGCQPQHF
TGTGCGCTAGTGACTCGAAAGGAACACAGGGGTTGTCAGCCCCAGCATTTT
>.|TRBD2|TRBV4-1|TRBJ2-3
CASSQPGLAAITDTQYF
TGCGCCAGCAGCCAACCGGGACTAGCGGCAATCACAGATACGCAGTATTTT
>.|.|TRBV6-6|TRBJ2-5
CASSYSTAGETQYF
TGTGCCAGCAGTTACTCGACGGCAGGAGAGACCCAGTACTTC
>many|.|TRBV6-1|TRBJ2-6
CASLNSGANVLTF
TGTGCCAGCCTGAACTCTGGGGCCAACGTCCTGACTTTC
>.|TRBD1|TRBV4-1|TRBJ2-2
CASSQWTGATGELFF
TGCGCCAGCAGCCAGTGGACAGGGGCCACCGGGGAGCTGTTTTTT
>few|.|TRBV3-1|TRBJ2-5
CASSQWPVETQYF
TGTGCCAGCAGCCAATGGCCCGTTGAGACCCAGTACTTC
>.|.|TRBV15|TRBJ2-7
CATSRDTGREISYEQYF
TGTGCCACCAGCAGAGACACAGGGCGGGAGATTTCCTACGAGCAGTACTTC
>.|TRBD2|TRBV28|TRBJ2-1
CASTSGTSGGNWDEQFF
TGTGCCAGCACCTCTGGGACTAGCGGGGGAAACTGGGATGAGCAGTTCTTC
>many|TRBD1|TRBV15|TRBJ1-2
CATSRDGQGLNYGYTF
TGTGCCACCAGCAGAGATGGACAGGGCCTCAACTATGGCTACACCTTC
>.|.|TRBV24-1|TRBJ2-6
CATSEMVGGDSGANVPTF
TGTGCCACCAGTGAGATGGTCGGGGGTGACTCTGGGGCCAACGTCCCGACTTTC
>.|.|TRBV5-1|TRBJ2-1
CASRQTGPQNEQFF
TGCGCCAGCAGACAAACAGGGCCACAAAATGAGCAGTTCTTC
>many|.|TRBV2|TRBJ2-5
CASSEAGGTFQETQYF
TGTGCCAGCAGTGAAGCGGGCGGGACCTTCCAAGAGACCCAGTACTTC
>.|TRBD2|TRBV19|TRBJ2-5
CASDRTSGGSRETQYF
TGTGCCAGCGATCGGACTAGCGGGGGTAGTAGGGAGACCCAGTACTTC
>many|.|TRBV10-2|TRBJ1-2
CASSKDDYGYTF
TGCGCCAGCAGTAAAGACGACTATGGCTACACCTTC
>few|TRBD1|TRBV9|TRBJ2-7
CASSATPGQGEGEQYF
TGTGCCAGCAGCGCGACCCCGGGACAGGGAGAGGGTGAGCAGTACTTC
>few|.|TRBV19|TRBJ1-1
CASSIQVENTEAFF
TGTGCCAGTAGTATCCAGGTCGAGAACACTGAAGCTTTCTTT
>many|TRBD1|TRBV30|TRBJ1-1
CAWRGQGNTEAFF
TGTGCCTGGAGGGGACAGGGGAACACTGAAGCTTTCTTT
>.|TRBD1|TRBV29-1|TRBJ1-1
CSSSSGQWTEAFF
TGCAGCTCATCCTCGGGACAGTGGACTGAAGCTTTCTTT
>.|TRBD1|TRBV9|TRBJ2-1
CASSGQTGMDEQFF
TGTGCCAGCAGTGGACAGACAGGGATGGATGAGCAGTTCTTC
>.|TRBD2|TRBV4-1|TRBJ2-1
CASSQGLAGDGYNEQFF
TGCGCCAGCAGCCAGGGACTAGCGGGAGATGGCTACAATGAGCAGTTCTTC
>few|.|TRBV9|TRBJ2-1
CASSDPVQASSYNEQFF
TGTGCCAGCAGCGACCCCGTTCAGGCCAGCTCCTACAATGAGCAGTTCTTC
>many|TRBD1|TRBV7-8|TRBJ1-1
CASSLGQGGVTEAFF
TGTGCCAGCAGCTTGGGACAGGGTGGGGTCACTGAAGCTTTCTTT
>many|TRBD2|TRBV28|TRBJ2-7
CASSQAASGRSVWYEQYF
TGTGCCAGCAGCCAAGCCGCTAGCGGGAGATCTGTGTGGTACGAGCAGTACTTC
>once|TRBD2|TRBV19|TRBJ2-1
CASGIAGVGDVEQFF
TGTGCCAGTGGAATAGCGGGAGTCGGGGATGTTGAGCAGTTCTTC
>few|.|TRBV7-9|TRBJ2-1
CASLLGNPSNEQFF
TGTGCCAGCCTTTTGGGGAACCCATCCAATGAGCAGTTCTTC
>few|.|TRBV20-1|TRBJ2-4
CSARDLPLAKNIQYF
TGCAGTGCTAGAGATCTACCTTTAGCCAAAAACATTCAGTACTTC
>many|.|TRBV11-1|TRBJ1-4
CASSPRPATNEKLFF
TGTGCCAGCAGCCCAAGACCGGCGACTAATGAAAAACTGTTTTTT